This entry lists 21 T cell receptor beta chains sequenced from one sample in a study of shared clonotypes between healthy human individuals. Measured with immunoSEQ multiplex PCR; TCRdb has only the in-frame clones, and not every one. The data hold about a million clones, with 76% observed a single time. What was sequenced was memory CD4+ T cells sorted from blood. The subset: CD45RA-negative fraction. The source is a man between 18 and 29 years old in good health.

This chain links TRBV10-2 with TRBJ1-2; D is perhaps TRBD1 (5 bases). The CDR3 runs to 14 residues. Germline CDR1 reads WSHSY; CDR2 reads SAAADI. V was cut by 7 bases and J by 7 bases, with 19 bases left in between. The CDR3 nucleotides read TGCGCCAGCACCCCAACGTGGGGGGGTAGTGGCTACACCTTC. It is translated as CASTPTWGGSGYTF.

J is TRBJ1-6 and V is TRBV11-2; no firm D call. This CDR3 comprises 16 residues. V lost 6 bases to trimming and J lost 1 base, with 13 bases between them. Germline lookup yields CDR1 SGHAT and CDR2 FQNNGV. The CDR3 spells CASSSPGWSYNSPLHF. The CDR3, as DNA: TGTGCCAGCAGTTCCCCTGGGTGGTCCTATAATTCACCCCTCCACTTT.

This clone was counted once. The genes are TRBV10-2 and TRBJ2-3; 8 bases agree with TRBD2. The CDR3 totals 14 residues. Per the germline V gene, CDR1 is WSHSY and CDR2 is SAAADI. Germline trimming cut 6 bases from V and 1 base from J; bases unmatched to any gene: 3. The CDR3 DNA sequence: TGCGCCAGCAGAGCACTAGCGGGCACAGATACGCAGTATTTT. It codes for CASRALAGTDTQYF.

This rearrangement joins TRBV20-1 to TRBJ1-5, with D maybe TRBD1 (5 bases). V was trimmed by 5 bases and J by 14 bases, leaving 16 bases between them. The CDR3 runs 11 residues. Germline CDR1 and CDR2: DFQATT and SNEGSKA (reference sequence). CDR3 coding DNA: TGCAGTGCTTTGCTCCTGGGGGAGAAGCATTTT. Encoded protein: CSALLLGEKHF.

In this sample, this clone turned up once. CDR3 sequence: CASTSASETQYF. In DNA, the CDR3 is TGTGCCAGCACCTCCGCCTCTGAGACCCAGTACTTC. V gene TRBV2 combines with J gene TRBJ2-5; D is ambiguous. Germline CDR1 is SNHLY and CDR2 is FYNNEI. The germline V and J ends were trimmed by 7 bases and 5 bases, with 11 bases remaining between them. The CDR3 consists of 12 residues.

This rearrangement joins TRBV7-2 to TRBJ1-2; D is possibly TRBD1 (5 bases). The germline V gene has CDR1 SGHTA and CDR2 FQGNSA. V shed 5 bases and J shed 4 bases, with 14 bases lying between them. There are 14 residues in the CDR3. The CDR3 is CASSQDGAFYGYTF. DNA for the CDR3: TGTGCCAGCAGCCAGGACGGGGCTTTCTATGGCTACACCTTC. Full variable domain (rest looked up from reference TRBV7-2 and TRBJ1-2): GAGVSQSPSNKVTEKGKDVELRCDPISGHTALYWYRQSLGQGLEFLIYFQGNSAPDKSGLPSDRFSAERTGGSVSTLTIQRTQQEDSAVYLCASSQDGAFYGYTFGSGTRLTVV.

J is TRBJ2-7 and V is TRBV5-1; TRBD2 matches at 7 bases. CDR3 size: 12 residues. V was clipped by 4 bases and J by 4 bases; unmatched bases: 2. From germline, CDR1 is SGHRS and CDR2 YFSETQ. In nucleotides, the CDR3 is TGCGCCAGCAGCGGCGGGGGTTACGAGCAGTACTTC. This codes for CASSGGGYEQYF.

Note on this clone: Other DNA sequences in the same sample also yield this CDR3. This chain joins TRBV5-1 and TRBJ2-7; weak D call: TRBD1 (5 bases). This CDR3 has 12 amino acids. Trimming left V 0 bases short and J 5 bases short, with 6 bases between. Germline CDR1 is SGHRS and CDR2 is YFSETQ. CDR3 region: CASSLEGNEQYF. CDR3 DNA: TGCGCCAGCAGCTTGGAGGGGAACGAGCAGTACTTC.

V gene TRBV2 combines with J gene TRBJ2-4; TRBD2 aligns across 10 bases. V shed 5 bases and J 6 bases; nucleotides not matched to a gene: 4. The CDR3 runs to 14 residues. The germline CDR1 and CDR2 sequences are SNHLY and FYNNEI. This CDR3 is CASSPGTSVNIQYF. In nucleotides, the CDR3 is TGTGCCAGCAGTCCGGGGACTAGCGTAAACATTCAGTACTTC.

The chain carries TRBV4-1 and TRBJ1-2; D ambiguous. Germline V gene data show CDR1 as MGHRA and CDR2 as YSYEKL. The CDR3 runs to 15 residues. V was trimmed by 1 base and J by 0 bases, leaving 9 bases between them. The CDR3 reads CASSQGAGANYGYTF. CDR3 bases: TGCGCCAGCAGCCAAGGTGCAGGCGCTAACTATGGCTACACCTTC.

The chain employs TRBV19 and TRBJ1-6, with D tentatively TRBD1 (5 bases). The CDR3 length is 15 residues. Germline CDR1 reads LNHDA; CDR2 reads SQIVND (reference sequence). V shed 3 bases and J shed 10 bases, with 16 bases lying between them. In DNA, the CDR3 is TGTGCCAGTAGTATCGGGGCCCCGACTGGCTCACCCCTCCACTTT. Protein: CASSIGAPTGSPLHF.

The chain joins TRBV23-1 to TRBJ1-5; the match to TRBD1 covers 8 bases. TRBV23-1 is an ORF, and what it does is uncertain. The ends lost 3 bases at V and 3 bases at J; junction bases unmatched: 7. The CDR3 is 16 amino acids. CDR3 bases: TGCGCCAGCAGTCACCGCCTGGACAGGGTCAATCAGCCCCAGCATTTT. Translated: CASSHRLDRVNQPQHF.

This clone was recorded many times. The chain links TRBV7-9 to TRBJ2-5; no reliable D call. V gave up 2 bases and J gave up 1 base, with 8 bases separating them. The V gene's germline CDR1 is SEHNR and CDR2 FQNEAQ (reference sequence). This CDR3 contains 14 residues. CDR3 loop: CASSLSRLQETQYF. CDR3 DNA sequence: TGTGCCAGCAGCTTATCCCGGCTCCAAGAGACCCAGTACTTC. Based on the CDR3 plus reference TRBV7-9 and TRBJ2-5, the full variable domain is DTGVSQNPRHKITKRGQNVTFRCDPISEHNRLYWYRQTLGQGPEFLTYFQNEAQLEKSRLLSDRFSAERPKGSFSTLEIQRTEQGDSAMYLCASSLSRLQETQYFGPGTRLLVL.

This chain joins TRBV2 and TRBJ2-1; D is undetermined. Germline values: CDR1 SNHLY, CDR2 FYNNEI. V lost 8 bases and J 8 bases, leaving 10 bases between the germline ends. This CDR3 has 11 amino acids. Written as DNA, the CDR3 is TGTGCCAGCTGTAGGATCGATGAGCAGTTCTTC. Translating gives CASCRIDEQFF.

The chain links TRBV10-3 to TRBJ1-1, with 11 bases fitting TRBD1. Germline lookup yields CDR1 ENHRY and CDR2 SYGVKD. J was trimmed by 0 bases and V by 6 bases; bases with no gene match: 6. The CDR3 has 16 residues. DNA for the CDR3: TGTGCCATCAGGGGACAGGGGGTATCGATGAACACTGAAGCTTTCTTT. Translated, it gives CAIRGQGVSMNTEAFF.

The chain couples TRBV6-6 to TRBJ2-5, with D perhaps TRBD1 (6 bases). Germline V CDR1 and CDR2: MNHNY, SVGAGI (reference sequence). The V and J ends lost 2 bases and 0 bases respectively, with 13 bases between them. The length of the CDR3 is 16 residues. The chain's CDR3 is CASSYAFAGDQETQYF. CDR3 nucleotide sequence: TGTGCCAGCAGTTACGCCTTCGCAGGGGACCAAGAGACCCAGTACTTC.

The chain combines TRBV28 with TRBJ1-5, with TRBD1 matching 9 bases. V lost 2 bases, J lost 1 base, and 6 bases stayed unmatched. Germline V gives CDR1 MDHEN, CDR2 SYDVKM. The CDR3 contains 17 residues. CDR3 DNA: TGTGCCAGCAGTTTACTACAGGGGGCCCTAAGCAATCAGCCCCAGCATTTT. This codes for CASSLLQGALSNQPQHF.

The genes are TRBV7-9 and TRBJ2-7, with a possible D match to TRBD1 (5 bases). Germline assignment: CDR1 SEHNR and CDR2 FQNEAQ (reference sequence). The CDR3 loop spans 13 amino acids. The V and J ends lost 2 bases and 3 bases respectively, with 8 bases between them. CDR3 residues: CASSLRGGYEQYF. In nucleotides, the CDR3 is TGTGCCAGCAGCTTAAGGGGCGGCTACGAGCAGTACTTC. Full variable domain (outside the CDR3, taken from reference TRBV7-9 and TRBJ2-7): DTGVSQNPRHKITKRGQNVTFRCDPISEHNRLYWYRQTLGQGPEFLTYFQNEAQLEKSRLLSDRFSAERPKGSFSTLEIQRTEQGDSAMYLCASSLRGGYEQYFGPGTRLTVT.

There are many counts of this clone. V gene TRBV2 combines with J gene TRBJ1-1; tentative D call: TRBD1 (6 bases). CDR1 and CDR2 from the germline V gene are SNHLY and FYNNEI. The CDR3 sequence is 13 residues long. Deletions cut 5 bases from V and 5 bases from J, with 12 bases between. The CDR3 DNA reads TGTGCCAGCAGTTTAGGGGGGCTAACTGAAGCTTTCTTT. The encoded protein is CASSLGGLTEAFF.

The CDR3 coding sequence is TGTGCCAGCAGCCTCATCAGGGGCAGTCAGCCCCAGCATTTT. This translates into CASSLIRGSQPQHF. The chain combines TRBV28 with TRBJ1-5, with D possibly TRBD1 on 6 matching bases. Trimming removed 6 bases from V and 6 bases from J, with 15 bases in between. The CDR3 extends over 14 amino acids. Germline assignment: CDR1 MDHEN and CDR2 SYDVKM.

The CDR3 here is CASSPITGNTEAFF. Written as DNA, the CDR3 is TGTGCCAGCAGTCCGATTACAGGGAACACTGAAGCTTTCTTT. This chain joins TRBV6-5 and TRBJ1-1, with D possibly being TRBD1 (5 bases). Germline CDR1 and CDR2: MNHEY and SVGAGI. The ends were cut back, 5 bases at V and 1 base at J, with 11 bases in the middle. This CDR3 has 14 amino acids.